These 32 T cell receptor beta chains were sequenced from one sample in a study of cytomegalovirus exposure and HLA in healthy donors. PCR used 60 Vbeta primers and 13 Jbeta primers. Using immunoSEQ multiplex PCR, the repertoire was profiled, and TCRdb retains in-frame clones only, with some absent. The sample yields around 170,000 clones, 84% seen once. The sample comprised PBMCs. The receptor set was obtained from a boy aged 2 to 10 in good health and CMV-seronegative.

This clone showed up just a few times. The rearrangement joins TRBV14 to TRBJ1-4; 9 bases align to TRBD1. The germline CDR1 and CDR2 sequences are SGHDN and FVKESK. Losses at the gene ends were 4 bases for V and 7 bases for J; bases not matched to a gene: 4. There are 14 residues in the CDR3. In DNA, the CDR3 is TGTGCCAGCAGCCGAGGGACAGGGAGTGAAAAACTGTTTTTT. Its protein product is CASSRGTGSEKLFF.

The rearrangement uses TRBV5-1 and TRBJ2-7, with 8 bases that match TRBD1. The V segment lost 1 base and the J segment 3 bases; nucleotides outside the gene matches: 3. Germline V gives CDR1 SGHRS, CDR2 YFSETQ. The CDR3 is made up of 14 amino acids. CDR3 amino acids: CASSLQGAHYEQYF. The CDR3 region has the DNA TGCGCCAGCAGCTTGCAGGGGGCTCACTACGAGCAGTACTTC.

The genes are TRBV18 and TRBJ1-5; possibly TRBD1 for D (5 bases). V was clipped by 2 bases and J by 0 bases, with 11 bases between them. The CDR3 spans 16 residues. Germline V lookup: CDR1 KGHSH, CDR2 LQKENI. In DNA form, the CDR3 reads TGTGCCAGCTCACCAATCGGGGGGAATAGCAATCAGCCCCAGCATTTT. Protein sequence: CASSPIGGNSNQPQHF.

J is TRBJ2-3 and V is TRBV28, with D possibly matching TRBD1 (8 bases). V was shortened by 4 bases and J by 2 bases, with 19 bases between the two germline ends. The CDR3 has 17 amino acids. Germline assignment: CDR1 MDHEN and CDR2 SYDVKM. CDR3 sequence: CASSSQGASGLTDTQYF. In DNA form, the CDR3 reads TGTGCCAGCAGTTCCCAGGGGGCTAGCGGACTCACAGATACGCAGTATTTT.

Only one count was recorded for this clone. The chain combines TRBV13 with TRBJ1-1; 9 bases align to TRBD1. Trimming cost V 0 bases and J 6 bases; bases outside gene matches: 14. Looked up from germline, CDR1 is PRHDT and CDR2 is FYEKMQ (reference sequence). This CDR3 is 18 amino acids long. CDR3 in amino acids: CASSLGGRTGARSSEAFF. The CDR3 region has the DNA TGTGCCAGCAGCTTAGGGGGACGGACAGGGGCTAGAAGTTCTGAAGCTTTCTTT.

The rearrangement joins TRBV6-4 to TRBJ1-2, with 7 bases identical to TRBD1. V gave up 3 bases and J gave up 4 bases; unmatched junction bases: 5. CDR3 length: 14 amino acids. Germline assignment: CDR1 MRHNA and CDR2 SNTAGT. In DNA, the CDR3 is TGTGCCAGCAGTGAATCGGGGGACAGCTATGGCTACACCTTC. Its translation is CASSESGDSYGYTF.

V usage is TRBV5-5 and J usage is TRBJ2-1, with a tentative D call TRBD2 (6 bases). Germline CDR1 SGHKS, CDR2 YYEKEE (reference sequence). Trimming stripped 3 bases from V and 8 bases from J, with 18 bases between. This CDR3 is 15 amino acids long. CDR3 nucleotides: TGTGCCAGCAGCTCAAGCGGGCCAAGGGACGATGAGCAGTTCTTC. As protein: CASSSSGPRDDEQFF.

DNA for the CDR3: TGTGCCAGTAGTATACCAGGGGGCATCACAGATACGCAGTATTTT. Translated: CASSIPGGITDTQYF. The chain carries TRBV19 and TRBJ2-3; 8 bases agree with TRBD1. Germline loops: CDR1 LNHDA, CDR2 SQIVND (reference sequence). The junction had 3 bases not matched to a gene; V was cut back by 2 bases and J by 2 bases. The CDR3 loop spans 15 amino acids.

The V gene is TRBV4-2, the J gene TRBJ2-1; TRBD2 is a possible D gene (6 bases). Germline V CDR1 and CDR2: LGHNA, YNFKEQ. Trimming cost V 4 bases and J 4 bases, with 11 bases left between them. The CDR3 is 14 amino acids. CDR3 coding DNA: TGTGCCAGCAGCCTCGAGGCGGGGTACAATGAGCAGTTCTTC. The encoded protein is CASSLEAGYNEQFF.

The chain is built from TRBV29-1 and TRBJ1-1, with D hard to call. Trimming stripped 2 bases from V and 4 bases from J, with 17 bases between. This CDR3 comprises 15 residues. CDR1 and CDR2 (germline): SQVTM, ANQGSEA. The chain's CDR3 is CSVEWRVGRTTEAFF. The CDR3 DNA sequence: TGCAGCGTTGAATGGCGGGTGGGCAGGACCACTGAAGCTTTCTTT.

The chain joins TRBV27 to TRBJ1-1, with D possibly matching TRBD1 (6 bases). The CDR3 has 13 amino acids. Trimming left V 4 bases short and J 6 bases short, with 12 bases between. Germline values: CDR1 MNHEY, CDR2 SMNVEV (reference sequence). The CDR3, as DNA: TGTGCCAGCAGTTCAAACAGGGTAGCTGAAGCTTTCTTT. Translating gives CASSSNRVAEAFF.

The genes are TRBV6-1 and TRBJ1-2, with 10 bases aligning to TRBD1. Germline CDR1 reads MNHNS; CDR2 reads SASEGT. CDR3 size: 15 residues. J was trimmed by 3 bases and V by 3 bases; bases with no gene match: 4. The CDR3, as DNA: TGTGCCAGCAGTGAGGGACAGGGGCCTTACTATGGCTACACCTTC. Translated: CASSEGQGPYYGYTF.

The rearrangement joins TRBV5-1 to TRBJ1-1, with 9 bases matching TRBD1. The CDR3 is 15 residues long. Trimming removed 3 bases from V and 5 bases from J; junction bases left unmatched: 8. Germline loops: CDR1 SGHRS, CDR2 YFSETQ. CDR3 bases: TGCGCCAGCAGCTCGCCAGGGACAGGGTTAACTGAAGCTTTCTTT. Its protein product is CASSSPGTGLTEAFF. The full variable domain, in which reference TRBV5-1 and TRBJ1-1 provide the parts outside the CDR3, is KAGVTQTPRYLIKTRGQQVTLSCSPISGHRSVSWYQQTPGQGLQFLFEYFSETQRNKGNFPGRFSGRQFSNSRSEMNVSTLELGDSALYLCASSSPGTGLTEAFFGQGTRLTVV.

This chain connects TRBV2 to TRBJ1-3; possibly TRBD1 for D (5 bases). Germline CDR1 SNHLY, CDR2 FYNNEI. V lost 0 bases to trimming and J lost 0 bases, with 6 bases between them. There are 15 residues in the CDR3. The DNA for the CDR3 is TGTGCCAGCAGTGAAGCGACAGTCTCTGGAAACACCATATATTTT. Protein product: CASSEATVSGNTIYF.

CDR3 protein: CASSPPTGATGELFF. In DNA, the CDR3 is TGTGCCAGCAGCCCGCCGACTGGGGCCACCGGGGAGCTGTTTTTT. The chain joins TRBV7-8 to TRBJ2-2; the D gene is possibly TRBD1 (5 bases). Trimming removed 5 bases from V and 4 bases from J, with 14 bases in between. CDR3 size: 15 residues. Per germline, CDR1 SGHVS and CDR2 FQNEAQ.

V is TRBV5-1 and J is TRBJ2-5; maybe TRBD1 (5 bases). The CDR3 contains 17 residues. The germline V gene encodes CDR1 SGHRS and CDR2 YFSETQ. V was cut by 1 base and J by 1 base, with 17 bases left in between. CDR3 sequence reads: CASSLQGLSALQETQYF. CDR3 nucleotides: TGCGCCAGCAGCTTGCAGGGATTATCCGCTCTCCAAGAGACCCAGTACTTC.

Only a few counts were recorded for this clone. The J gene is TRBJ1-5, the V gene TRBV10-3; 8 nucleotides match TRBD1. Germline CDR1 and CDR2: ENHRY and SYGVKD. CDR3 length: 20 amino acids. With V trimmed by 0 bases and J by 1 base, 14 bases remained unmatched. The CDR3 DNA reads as TGTGCCATCAGTGAGTCTCTGAACAGGGGGTATCTACTGAGCAATCAGCCCCAGCATTTT. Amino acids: CAISESLNRGYLLSNQPQHF.

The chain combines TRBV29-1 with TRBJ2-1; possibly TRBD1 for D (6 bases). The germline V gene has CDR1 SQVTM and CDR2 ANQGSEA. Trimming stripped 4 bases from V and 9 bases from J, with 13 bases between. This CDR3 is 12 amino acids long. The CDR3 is CSVVGGVGEQFF. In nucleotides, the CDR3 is TGCAGCGTTGTAGGGGGAGTGGGTGAGCAGTTCTTC.

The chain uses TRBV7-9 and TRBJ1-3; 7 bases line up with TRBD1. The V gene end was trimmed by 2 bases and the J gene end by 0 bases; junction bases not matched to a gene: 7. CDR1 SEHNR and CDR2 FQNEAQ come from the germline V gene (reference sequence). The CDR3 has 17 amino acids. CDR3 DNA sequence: TGTGCCAGCAGCTTAAAACGAGGACAGGTCTCTGGAAACACCATATATTTT. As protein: CASSLKRGQVSGNTIYF.

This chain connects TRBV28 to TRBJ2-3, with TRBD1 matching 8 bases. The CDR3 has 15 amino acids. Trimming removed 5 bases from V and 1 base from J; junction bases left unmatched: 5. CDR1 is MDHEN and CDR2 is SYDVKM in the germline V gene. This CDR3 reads CASSLPGGRTDTQYF. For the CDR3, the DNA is TGTGCCAGCAGTCTTCCAGGGGGCCGCACAGATACGCAGTATTTT.

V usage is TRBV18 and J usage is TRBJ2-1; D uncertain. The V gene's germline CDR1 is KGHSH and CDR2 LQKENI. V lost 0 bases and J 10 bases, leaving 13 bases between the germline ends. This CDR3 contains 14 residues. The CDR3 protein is CASSPPARMWEQFF. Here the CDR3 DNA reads TGTGCCAGCTCACCACCGGCTAGGATGTGGGAGCAGTTCTTC.

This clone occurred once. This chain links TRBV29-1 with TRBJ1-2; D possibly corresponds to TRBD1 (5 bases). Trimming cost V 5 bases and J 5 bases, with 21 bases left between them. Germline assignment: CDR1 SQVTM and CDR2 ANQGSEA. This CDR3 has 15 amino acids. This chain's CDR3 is CSVSLYRSGGYGYTF. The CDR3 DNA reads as TGCAGCGTTAGCCTGTACAGGAGCGGGGGGTATGGCTACACCTTC. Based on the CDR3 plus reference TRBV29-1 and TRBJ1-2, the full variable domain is SAVISQKPSRDICQRGTSLTIQCQVDSQVTMMFWYRQQPGQSLTLIATANQGSEATYESGFVIDKFPISRPNLTFSTLTVSNMSPEDSSIYLCSVSLYRSGGYGYTFGSGTRLTVV.

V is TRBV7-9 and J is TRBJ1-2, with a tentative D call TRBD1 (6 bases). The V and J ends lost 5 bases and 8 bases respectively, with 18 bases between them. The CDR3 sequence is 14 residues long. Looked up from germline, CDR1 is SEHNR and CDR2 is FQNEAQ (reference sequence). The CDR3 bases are TGTGCCAGCAGCGCTATCGACAGGCCTCGGGGCTACACCTTC. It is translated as CASSAIDRPRGYTF.

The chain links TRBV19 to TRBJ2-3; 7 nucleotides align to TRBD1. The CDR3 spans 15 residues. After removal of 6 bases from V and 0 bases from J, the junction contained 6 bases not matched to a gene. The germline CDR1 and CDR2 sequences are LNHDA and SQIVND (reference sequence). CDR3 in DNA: TGTGCCAGTAGGAGACAGGGTGGAAGCACAGATACGCAGTATTTT. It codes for CASRRQGGSTDTQYF. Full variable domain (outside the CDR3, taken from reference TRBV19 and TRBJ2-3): DGGITQSPKYLFRKEGQNVTLSCEQNLNHDAMYWYRQDPGQGLRLIYYSQIVNDFQKGDIAEGYSVSREKKESFPLTVTSAQKNPTAFYLCASRRQGGSTDTQYFGPGTRLTVL.

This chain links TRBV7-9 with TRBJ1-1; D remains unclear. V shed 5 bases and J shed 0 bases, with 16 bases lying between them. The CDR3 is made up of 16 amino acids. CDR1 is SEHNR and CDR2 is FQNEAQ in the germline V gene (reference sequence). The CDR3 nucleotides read TGTGCCAGCAGCCCTGGGGAGTACCCAATGAACACTGAAGCTTTCTTT. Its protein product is CASSPGEYPMNTEAFF.

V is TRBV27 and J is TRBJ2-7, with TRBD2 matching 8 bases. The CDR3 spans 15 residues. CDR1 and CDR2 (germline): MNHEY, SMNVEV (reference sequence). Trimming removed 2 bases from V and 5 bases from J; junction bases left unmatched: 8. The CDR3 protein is CASSLIGGGPHEQYF. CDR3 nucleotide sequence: TGTGCCAGCAGTTTAATCGGGGGGGGGCCCCACGAGCAGTACTTC.

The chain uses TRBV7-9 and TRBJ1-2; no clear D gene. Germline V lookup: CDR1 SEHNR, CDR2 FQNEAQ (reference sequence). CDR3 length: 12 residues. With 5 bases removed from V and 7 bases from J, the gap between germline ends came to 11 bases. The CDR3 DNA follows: TGTGCCAGCAGCCGGACTTCCACTGGCTACACCTTC. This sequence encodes CASSRTSTGYTF. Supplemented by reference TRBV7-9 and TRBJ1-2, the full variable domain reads DTGVSQNPRHKITKRGQNVTFRCDPISEHNRLYWYRQTLGQGPEFLTYFQNEAQLEKSRLLSDRFSAERPKGSFSTLEIQRTEQGDSAMYLCASSRTSTGYTFGSGTRLTVV.

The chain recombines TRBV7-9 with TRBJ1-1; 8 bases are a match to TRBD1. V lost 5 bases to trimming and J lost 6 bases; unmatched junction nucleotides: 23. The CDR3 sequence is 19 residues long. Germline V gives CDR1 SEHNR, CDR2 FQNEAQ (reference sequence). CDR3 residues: CASSTYTDGQGKRDAEAFF. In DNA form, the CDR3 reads TGTGCCAGCAGCACATACACGGACGGACAGGGTAAACGGGACGCTGAAGCTTTCTTT.

CDR3 nucleotide sequence: TGCGCCAGCAGTGGGGGACTAGCAAGGTCCTACGAGCAGTACTTC. Residues: CASSGGLARSYEQYF. V and J are TRBV10-2 and TRBJ2-7, with 9 bases identical to TRBD2. The length of the CDR3 is 15 residues. Trimming cost V 4 bases and J 1 base; bases outside gene matches: 5. The V gene's germline CDR1 is WSHSY and CDR2 SAAADI.

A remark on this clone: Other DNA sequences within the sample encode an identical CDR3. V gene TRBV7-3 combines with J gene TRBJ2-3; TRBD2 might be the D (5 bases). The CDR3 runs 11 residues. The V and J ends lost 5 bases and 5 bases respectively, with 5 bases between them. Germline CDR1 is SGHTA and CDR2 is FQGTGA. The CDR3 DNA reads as TGTGCCAGCAGCGCGGGAGATACGCAGTATTTT. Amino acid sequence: CASSAGDTQYF.

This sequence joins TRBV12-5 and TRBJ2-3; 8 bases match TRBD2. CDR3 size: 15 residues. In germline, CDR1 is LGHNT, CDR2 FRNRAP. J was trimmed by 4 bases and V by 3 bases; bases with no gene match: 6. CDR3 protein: CASGFPGGQPDTQYF. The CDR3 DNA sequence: TGTGCTAGTGGTTTCCCGGGAGGGCAGCCAGATACGCAGTATTTT.

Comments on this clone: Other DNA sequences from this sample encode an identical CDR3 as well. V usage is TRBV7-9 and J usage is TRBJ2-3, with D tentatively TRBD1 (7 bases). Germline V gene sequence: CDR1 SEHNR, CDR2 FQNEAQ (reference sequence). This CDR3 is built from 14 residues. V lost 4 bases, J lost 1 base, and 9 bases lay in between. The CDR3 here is CASSSRGGTDTQYF. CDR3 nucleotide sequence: TGTGCCAGCAGCTCCAGGGGGGGCACAGATACGCAGTATTTT.